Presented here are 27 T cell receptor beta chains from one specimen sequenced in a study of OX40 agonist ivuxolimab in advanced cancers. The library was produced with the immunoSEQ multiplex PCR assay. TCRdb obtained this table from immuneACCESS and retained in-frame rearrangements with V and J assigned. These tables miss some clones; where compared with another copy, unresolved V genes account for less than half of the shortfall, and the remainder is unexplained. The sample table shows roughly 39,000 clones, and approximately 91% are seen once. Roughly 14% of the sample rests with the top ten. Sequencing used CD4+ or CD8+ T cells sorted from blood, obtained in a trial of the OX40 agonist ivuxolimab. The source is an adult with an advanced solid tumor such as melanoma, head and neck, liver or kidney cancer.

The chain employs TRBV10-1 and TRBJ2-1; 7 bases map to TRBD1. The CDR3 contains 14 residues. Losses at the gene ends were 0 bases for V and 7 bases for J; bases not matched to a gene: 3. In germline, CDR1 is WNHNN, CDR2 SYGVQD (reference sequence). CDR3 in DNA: TGCGCCAGCAGTGAGTCGAACAGGGGTAATGAGCAGTTCTTC. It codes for CASSESNRGNEQFF.

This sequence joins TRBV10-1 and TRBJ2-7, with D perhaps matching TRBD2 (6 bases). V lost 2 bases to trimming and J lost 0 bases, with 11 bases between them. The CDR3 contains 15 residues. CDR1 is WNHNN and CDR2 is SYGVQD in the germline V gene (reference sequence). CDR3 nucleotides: TGCGCCAGCAGTGAGGCGGGGATCTCCTCCTACGAGCAGTACTTC. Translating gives CASSEAGISSYEQYF.

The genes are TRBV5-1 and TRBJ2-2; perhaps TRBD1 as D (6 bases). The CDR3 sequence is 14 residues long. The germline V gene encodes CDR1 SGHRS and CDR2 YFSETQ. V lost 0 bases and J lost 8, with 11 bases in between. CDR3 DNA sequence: TGCGCCAGCAGCTTGGGGACAGACTGGGGGGAGCTGTTTTTT. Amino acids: CASSLGTDWGELFF.

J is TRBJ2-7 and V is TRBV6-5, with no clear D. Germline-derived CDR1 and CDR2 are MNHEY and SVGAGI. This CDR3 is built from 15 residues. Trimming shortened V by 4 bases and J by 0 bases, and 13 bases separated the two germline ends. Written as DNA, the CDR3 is TGTGCCAGCAGTTCCCTGACGGAACACTCCTACGAGCAGTACTTC. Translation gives CASSSLTEHSYEQYF.

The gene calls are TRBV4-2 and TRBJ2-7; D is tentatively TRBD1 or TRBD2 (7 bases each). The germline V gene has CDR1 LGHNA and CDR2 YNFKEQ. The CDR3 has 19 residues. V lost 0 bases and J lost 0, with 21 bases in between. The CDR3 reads CASSQDGSWGGGASYEQYF. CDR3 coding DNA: TGTGCCAGCAGCCAAGATGGATCTTGGGGAGGGGGCGCCTCCTACGAGCAGTACTTC.

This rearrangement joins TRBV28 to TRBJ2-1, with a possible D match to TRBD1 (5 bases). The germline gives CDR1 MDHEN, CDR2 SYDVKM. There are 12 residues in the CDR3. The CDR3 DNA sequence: TGTGCGGGGCAGAACTCCTACAATGAGCAGTTCTTC. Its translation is CAGQNSYNEQFF.

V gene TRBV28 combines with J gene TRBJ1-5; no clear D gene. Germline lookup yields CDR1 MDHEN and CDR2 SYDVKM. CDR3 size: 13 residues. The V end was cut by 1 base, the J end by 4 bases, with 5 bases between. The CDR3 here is CASSLLGNQPQHF. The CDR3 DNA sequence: TGTGCCAGCAGTTTATTGGGTAATCAGCCCCAGCATTTT.

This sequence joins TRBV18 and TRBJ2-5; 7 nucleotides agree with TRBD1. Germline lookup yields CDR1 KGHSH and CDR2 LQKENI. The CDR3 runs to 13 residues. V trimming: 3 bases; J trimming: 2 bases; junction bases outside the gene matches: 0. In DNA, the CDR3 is TGTGCCAGCTCACCGGACAGGCAAGAGACCCAGTACTTC. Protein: CASSPDRQETQYF.

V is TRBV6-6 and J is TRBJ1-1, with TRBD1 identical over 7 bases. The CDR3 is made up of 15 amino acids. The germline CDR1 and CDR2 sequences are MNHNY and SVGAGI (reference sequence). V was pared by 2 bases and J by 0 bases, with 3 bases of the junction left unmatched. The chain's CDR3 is CASSYLDRVNTEAFF. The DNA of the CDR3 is TGTGCCAGCAGTTACCTTGACAGGGTGAACACTGAAGCTTTCTTT.

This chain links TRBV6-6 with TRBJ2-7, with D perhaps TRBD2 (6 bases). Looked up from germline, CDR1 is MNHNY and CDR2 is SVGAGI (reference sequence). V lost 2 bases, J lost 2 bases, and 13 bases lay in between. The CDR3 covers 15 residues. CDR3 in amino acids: CASSYQAGPTYEQYF. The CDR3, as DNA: TGTGCCAGCAGTTACCAAGCGGGCCCTACCTACGAGCAGTACTTC.

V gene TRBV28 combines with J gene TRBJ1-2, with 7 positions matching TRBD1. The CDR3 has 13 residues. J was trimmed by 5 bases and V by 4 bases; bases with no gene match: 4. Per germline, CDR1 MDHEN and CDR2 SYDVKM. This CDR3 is CASSWGQTYGYTF. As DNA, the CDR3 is TGTGCCAGCAGTTGGGGACAGACTTATGGCTACACCTTC.

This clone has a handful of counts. The CDR3 sequence: CAWRGQPNTEAFF. The CDR3, as DNA: TGTGCCTGGAGGGGACAACCGAACACTGAAGCTTTCTTT. J is TRBJ1-1 and V is TRBV30; possible D gene TRBD1, 6 bases. The germline gives CDR1 GTSNPN, CDR2 SVGIG (reference sequence). V lost 3 bases, J lost 1 base, and 9 bases lay in between. CDR3 size: 13 residues. Variable domain in full (rest from reference TRBV30 and TRBJ1-1): SQTIHQWPATLVQPVGSPLSLECTVEGTSNPNLYWYRQAAGRGLQLLFYSVGIGQISSEVPQNLSASRPQDRQFILSSKKLLLSDSGFYLCAWRGQPNTEAFFGQGTRLTVV.

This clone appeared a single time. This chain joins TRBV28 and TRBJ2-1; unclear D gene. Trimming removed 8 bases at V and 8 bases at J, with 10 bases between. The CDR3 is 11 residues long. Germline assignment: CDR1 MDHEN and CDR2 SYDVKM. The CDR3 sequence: CASHVGYEQFF. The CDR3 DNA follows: TGTGCCAGCCACGTTGGGTATGAGCAGTTCTTC.

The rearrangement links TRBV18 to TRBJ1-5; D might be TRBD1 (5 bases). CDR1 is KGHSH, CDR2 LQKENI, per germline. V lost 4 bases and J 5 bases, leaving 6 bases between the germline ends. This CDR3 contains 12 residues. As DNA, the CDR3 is TGTGCCAGCTCACTGGGGGATCAGCCCCAGCATTTT. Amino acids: CASSLGDQPQHF.

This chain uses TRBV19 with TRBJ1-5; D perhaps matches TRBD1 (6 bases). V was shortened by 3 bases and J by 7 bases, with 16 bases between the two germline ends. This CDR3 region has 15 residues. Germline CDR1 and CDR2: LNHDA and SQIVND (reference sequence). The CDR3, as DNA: TGTGCCAGTAGTATCAGGGCGGGGGCGGCCCAGCCCCAGCATTTT. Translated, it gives CASSIRAGAAQPQHF.

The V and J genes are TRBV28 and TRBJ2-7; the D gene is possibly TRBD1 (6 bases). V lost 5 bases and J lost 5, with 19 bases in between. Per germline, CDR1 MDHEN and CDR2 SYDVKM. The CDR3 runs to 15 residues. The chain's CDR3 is CASSGQGSGEHEQYF. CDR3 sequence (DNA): TGTGCCAGCAGTGGCCAAGGGTCAGGGGAGCACGAGCAGTACTTC.

The CDR3 sequence is CASSLFGLMNTEAFF. CDR3 DNA: TGTGCCAGCAGTTTGTTCGGGCTTATGAACACTGAAGCTTTCTTT. The V call is TRBV28, the J call TRBJ1-1, with D uncertain. CDR3 length equals 15 residues. V shed 3 bases and J shed 0 bases, with 11 bases lying between them. CDR1 MDHEN and CDR2 SYDVKM come from the germline V gene.

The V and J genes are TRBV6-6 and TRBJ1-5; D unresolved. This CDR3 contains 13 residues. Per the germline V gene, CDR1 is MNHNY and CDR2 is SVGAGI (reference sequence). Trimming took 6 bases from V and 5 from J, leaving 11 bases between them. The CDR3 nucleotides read TGTGCCAGCAGAGAAGGGAGACATCAGCCCCAGCATTTT. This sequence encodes CASREGRHQPQHF.

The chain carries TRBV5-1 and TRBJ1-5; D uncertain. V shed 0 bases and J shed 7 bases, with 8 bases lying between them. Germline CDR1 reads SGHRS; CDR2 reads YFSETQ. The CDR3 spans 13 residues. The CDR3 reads CASSLGLGQPQHF. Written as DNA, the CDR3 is TGCGCCAGCAGCTTGGGACTTGGGCAGCCCCAGCATTTT.

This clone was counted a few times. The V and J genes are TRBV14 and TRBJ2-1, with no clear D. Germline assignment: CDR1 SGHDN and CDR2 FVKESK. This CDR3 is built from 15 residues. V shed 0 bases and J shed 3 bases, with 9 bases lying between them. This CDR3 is CASSQERSLYNEQFF. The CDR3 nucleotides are TGTGCCAGCAGCCAAGAGCGGAGCCTCTACAATGAGCAGTTCTTC.

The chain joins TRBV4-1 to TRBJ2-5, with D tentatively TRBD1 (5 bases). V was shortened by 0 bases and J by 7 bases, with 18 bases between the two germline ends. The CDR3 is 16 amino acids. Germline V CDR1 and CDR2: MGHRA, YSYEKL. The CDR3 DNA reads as TGCGCCAGCAGCCAAGATCAGGCAGGAGTTCAGGGGACCCAGTACTTC. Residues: CASSQDQAGVQGTQYF.

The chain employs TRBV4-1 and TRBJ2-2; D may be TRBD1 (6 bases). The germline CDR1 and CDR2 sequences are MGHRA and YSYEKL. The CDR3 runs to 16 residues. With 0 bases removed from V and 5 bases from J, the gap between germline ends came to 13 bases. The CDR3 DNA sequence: TGCGCCAGCAGCCAAGATCAGGGCAGGGGTACCGGGGAGCTGTTTTTT. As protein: CASSQDQGRGTGELFF.

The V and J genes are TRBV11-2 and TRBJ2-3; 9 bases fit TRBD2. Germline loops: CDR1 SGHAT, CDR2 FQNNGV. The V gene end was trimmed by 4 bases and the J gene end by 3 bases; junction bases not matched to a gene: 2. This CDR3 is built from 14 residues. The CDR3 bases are TGTGCCAGCAGCTCAACTAGCGGGACAGATACGCAGTATTTT. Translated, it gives CASSSTSGTDTQYF.

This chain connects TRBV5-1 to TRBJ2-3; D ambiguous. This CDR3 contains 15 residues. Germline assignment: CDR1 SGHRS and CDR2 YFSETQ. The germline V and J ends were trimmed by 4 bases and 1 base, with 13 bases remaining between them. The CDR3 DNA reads TGCGCCAGCAGCGCTCCTAGGGTGGGCACAGATACGCAGTATTTT. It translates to CASSAPRVGTDTQYF.

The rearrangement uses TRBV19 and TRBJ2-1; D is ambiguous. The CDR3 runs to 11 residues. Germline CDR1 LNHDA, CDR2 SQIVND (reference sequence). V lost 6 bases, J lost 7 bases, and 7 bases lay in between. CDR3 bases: TGTGCCAGTAGGAAATTTAATGAGCAGTTCTTC. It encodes CASRKFNEQFF.

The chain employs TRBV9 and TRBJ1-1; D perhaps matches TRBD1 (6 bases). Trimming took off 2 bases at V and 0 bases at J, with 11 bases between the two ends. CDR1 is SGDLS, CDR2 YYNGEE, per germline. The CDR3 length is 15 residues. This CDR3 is CASSVGTKMNTEAFF. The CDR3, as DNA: TGTGCCAGCAGCGTGGGGACAAAAATGAACACTGAAGCTTTCTTT.

The CDR3 sequence is CASKGHRNTIYF. The CDR3 DNA reads TGTGCCAGCAAAGGGCATAGAAACACCATATATTTT. This chain links TRBV6-6 with TRBJ1-3; D call uncertain. CDR3 size: 12 residues. CDR1 is MNHNY, CDR2 SVGAGI, per germline (reference sequence). Trimming removed 7 bases from V and 5 bases from J, with 9 bases in between.